The subject of this entry is one T cell receptor (beta chain). Antigen unknown. The sample belongs to a study of blood T cells in healthy people across ages. Researchers collected 7.5 to 10 milliliters of peripheral blood from every single donor. V lost 0 bases, J lost 7 bases, and 10 bases lay in between. The germline CDR1 and CDR2 sequences are SGHRS and YFSETQ. This CDR3 comprises 13 residues. The study's findings and limits: Long-lived donors carried more naive CD4+ cells and greater diversity than aged donors.

PCR was performed a second time for roughly 7 to 11 cycles using a sample-barcoded 5' primer and a J-beta primer mix. Each CDR3 protein gets one entry after TCRdb re-called the 5' RACE reads with MiXCR. The profile covers around 500,000 distinct CDR3 sequences, with 27% appearing a single time and approximately 3.7% taken by the ten largest. The same data also contributed to another study, on T cells of mothers and their children. As that report states: A few healthy Caucasian mothers served as donors, and their six children did as well. The study found slightly higher but non-significant overlap in related versus unrelated mother-child pairs.

V is TRBV5-1 and J is TRBJ1-1, with D possibly matching TRBD1 (5 bases). The sequenced sample was blood. The sequence derives from a boy younger than 10 in good health. The CDR3 sequence is CASSLAGHIEAFF. CDR3 nucleotide sequence: TGCGCCAGCAGCTTGGCGGGGCACATTGAAGCTTTCTTT.